This entry describes one T cell receptor beta chain. These data belong to a study of blood T cell repertoires in COVID-19. Study overall: Samples came from the United States, Italy and Spain, spanning acute and convalescent COVID-19.

Sequencing used immunoSEQ multiplex PCR; TCRdb keeps in-frame clones, though not all of them. The sample yields tens of thousands of clones, approximately 90% seen once. V was clipped by 6 bases and J by 1 base, with 10 bases between them. CDR1 is SNHLY, CDR2 FYNNEI, per germline. This CDR3 is built from 15 residues. V and J are TRBV2 and TRBJ1-6; a possible D gene is TRBD1 (6 bases). The sequenced sample was peripheral blood. This sequence originates from a man aged 80 or over with acute or convalescent COVID-19. CDR3 region: CASRWTESYNSPLHF. CDR3 sequence (DNA): TGTGCCAGCAGGTGGACAGAATCCTATAATTCACCCCTCCACTTT.